Below, one T cell receptor beta chain is given with its context. The data were produced by immunoSEQ multiplex PCR, yet TCRdb's version contains in-frame clones alone and is incomplete. Among 85,000 to 100,000 clones listed, more than 75% were seen once. This sample was included in a study of T cell responses to AZD1222 COVID-19 vaccine. The sample was peripheral blood, taken on day 0 of AZD1222 vaccination. This receptor was obtained from an adult in good health.

The CDR3 coding sequence is TGTGCCAGCAGCTTGTTTGGACTAGCGGGGGAGGAGCAGTATTTT. It encodes CASSLFGLAGEEQYF. The rearrangement uses TRBV7-2 and TRBJ2-3; 13 bases are shared with TRBD2. CDR1 SGHTA and CDR2 FQGNSA come from the germline V gene. This CDR3 has 15 residues. Trimming cost V 3 bases and J 11 bases; bases outside gene matches: 8.